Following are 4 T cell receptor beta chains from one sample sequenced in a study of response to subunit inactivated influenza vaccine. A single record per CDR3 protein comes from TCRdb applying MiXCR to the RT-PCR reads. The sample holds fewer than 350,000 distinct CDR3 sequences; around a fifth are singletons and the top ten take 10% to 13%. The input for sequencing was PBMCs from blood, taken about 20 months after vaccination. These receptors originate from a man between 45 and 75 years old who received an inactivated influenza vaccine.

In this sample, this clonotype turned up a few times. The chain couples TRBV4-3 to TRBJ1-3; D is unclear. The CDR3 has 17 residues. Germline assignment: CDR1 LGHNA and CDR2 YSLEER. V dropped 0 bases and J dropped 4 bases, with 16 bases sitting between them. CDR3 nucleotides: TGCGCCAGCAGCCAAGACAGGTCCTCTAGCTGGGGAAACACCATATATTTT. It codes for CASSQDRSSSWGNTIYF.

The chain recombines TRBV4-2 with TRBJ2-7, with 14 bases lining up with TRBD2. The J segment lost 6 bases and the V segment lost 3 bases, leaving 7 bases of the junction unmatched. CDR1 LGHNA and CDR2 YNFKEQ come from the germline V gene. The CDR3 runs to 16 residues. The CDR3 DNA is TGTGCCAGCAGCCAGCGGCGGGGACTAGCGGGAGTCGAGCAGTACTTC. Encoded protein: CASSQRRGLAGVEQYF.

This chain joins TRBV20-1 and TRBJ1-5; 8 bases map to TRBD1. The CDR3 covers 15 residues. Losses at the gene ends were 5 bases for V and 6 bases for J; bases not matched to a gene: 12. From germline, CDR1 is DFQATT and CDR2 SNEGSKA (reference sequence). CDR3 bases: TGCAGTGCTCGCGACGGGACAGGCGGGCGTCAGCCCCAGCATTTT. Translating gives CSARDGTGGRQPQHF.

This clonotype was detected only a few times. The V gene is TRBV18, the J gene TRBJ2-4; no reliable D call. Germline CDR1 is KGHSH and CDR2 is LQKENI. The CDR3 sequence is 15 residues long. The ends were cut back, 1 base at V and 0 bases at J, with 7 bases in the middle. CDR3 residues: CASSPQAIAKNIQYF. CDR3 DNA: TGTGCCAGCTCACCACAGGCGATAGCCAAAAACATTCAGTACTTC.